This T cell receptor beta chain was observed in a study of CD8 T cells in Susac syndrome. Per germline, CDR1 SEHNR and CDR2 FQNEAQ (reference sequence). This CDR3 contains 15 residues. Trimming pared 5 bases from V and 5 bases from J, leaving 13 bases between. After extraction with the RNeasy kit, about 0.45 to 1 ug of the RNA was reverse transcribed using random hexamers. TCRdb reprocessed the immunoSEQ multiplex PCR reads via MiXCR and lists one record per CDR3 protein. The sample includes around 70,000 distinct CDR3 sequences, 90% to 95% of them seen just once. The gene calls are TRBV7-9 and TRBJ1-6; D is possibly TRBD1 (6 bases). This receptor was taken from a human donor with multiple sclerosis. The sample taken for sequencing was CD8+ T cells from PBMCs. The CDR3 is CASSPQGQNNSPLHF. The CDR3 region has the DNA TGTGCCAGCAGCCCCCAGGGGCAGAATAATTCACCCCTCCACTTT.